This T cell receptor (beta chain) was captured by sequencing in a study of blood T cell repertoires in COVID-19 (dated by TCRdb to the early 2020s). At the level of the whole study: Collaborator samples came from the United States, Italy and Spain and covered acute and convalescent phases of COVID-19. Subjects who had been exposed to COVID-19, were actively infected with it, or had recovered from it provided the deeply sampled blood TCRbeta repertoires that made up the dataset. A freely available public database, intended as a resource for researchers studying the immune response to SARS-CoV-2, is where the repertoires were released. The material from the prospective study consisted of cDNA or gDNA derived from T cells, B-cell-depleted T cells, or PBMCs. Where HLA class I and class II types were available, the types were taken from metadata supplied by the sample provider, not from assay-based typing. The samples were drawn from two sources: the first 160 participants of the ongoing ImmuneRACE study, and 1,254 subjects contributed by 6 global collaborators. Sample metadata almost always included a de-identified subject ID, COVID-19 status, age in years and sex. What the research found in general, with its limitations: The amount of clinical and demographic metadata varied by source and participant and was provided uncurated.

Comments on this clone: The antigen it recognizes is unknown. A read error may produce the germline difference seen at one junction end.

The germline V gene sets CDR1 to MRHNA and CDR2 to SNTAGT. The CDR3 holds 11 amino acids from the cysteine to the phenylalanine. Of the read, only the CDR3 DNA is kept; its 33 bases are in frame from base 1. The immunoSEQ Assay, a bias-controlled multiplex PCR, was used to amplify TCRbeta CDR3 regions from genomic DNA. Per the source publication's procedure: Nucleated cell counts per sample were estimated from amplification of reference gene primers within the assay. To quantify the absolute abundance of each unique TCRbeta CDR3 rearrangement, sequence reads were collapsed and filtered. For each sample, productive Simpson clonality was calculated by taking the square root of Simpson's diversity index across productive rearrangements. Held by TCRdb, this immuneACCESS table contains in-frame sequences only and omits some clones. Under half of the omission traces to an unresolved V gene where checked; the cause of the rest is unknown. The V and J calls and the clone size are those of that table, but D and trimming were determined from the DNA. This sample comprises 300,000 or so clones, about 91% of them detected only once. Roughly 7% of the sample comes from the top ten.

Another Seattle source contributed samples from volunteer blood donors who had recovered from COVID-19. Collaborating institutions collected whole blood in K2EDTA tubes following their own protocols. For TCRbeta analysis, collaborators shipped samples as frozen whole blood, isolated PBMCs, or DNA extracted from either of those sample types. The TCR comes from a woman in her thirties who had recovered from COVID-19. The sequencing sample was made of peripheral blood. Recombination connected TRBV6-4 to TRBJ2-3; TRBD2 fits 10 bases in the junction. The bases read TGTGCCAGCGGCACCGGGACTAGCGTGCATTTT. This encodes CASGTGTSVHF.